The TCR beta chain under discussion was sequenced for a study of T cell changes during pregnancy in multiple sclerosis. Using immunoSEQ multiplex PCR, the repertoire was profiled, and TCRdb retains in-frame clones only, with some absent. The repertoire holds roughly 48,000 clones, with 88% as singletons. The CDR3 spans 15 residues. The germline gives CDR1 LGHNA, CDR2 YNFKEQ. J lost 7 bases, V lost 2 bases, and 6 bases had no gene match. Sample: CD4+ T cells from peripheral blood mononuclear cells, taken in the second trimester of pregnancy. The clonotype was recovered from a female donor with multiple sclerosis, enrolled in a pregnancy study. The V gene is TRBV4-2, the J gene TRBJ1-4; the match to TRBD1 covers 8 bases. In DNA form, the CDR3 reads TGTGCCAGCAGCCAACCAGGGGGCCAAGGTGAAAAACTGTTTTTT. Translated, it gives CASSQPGGQGEKLFF.